This TCR beta chain was documented in a study of T cell responses to AZD1222 COVID-19 vaccine. About the study: Second-dose recipients at about 4 or about 12 weeks were treated as one pooled group.

Data came from immunoSEQ multiplex PCR; TCRdb stores just in-frame clones and leaves some out. The sample consists of about 94,000 clones, nearly 90% of them appearing once. With V trimmed by 1 base and J by 7 bases, 6 bases remained unmatched. The germline gives CDR1 SGHTA, CDR2 FQGTGA. The CDR3 runs 16 residues. This sequence joins TRBV7-3 and TRBJ1-3; TRBD1 matches 11 bases. Here the sequenced sample was peripheral blood, taken on day 0 of AZD1222 vaccination. This clonotype was sampled from an adult in good health. The CDR3, as DNA: TGTGCCAGCAGCTTAAATCCCGGGACAGGGGGTAACACCATATATTTT. Its translation: CASSLNPGTGGNTIYF.